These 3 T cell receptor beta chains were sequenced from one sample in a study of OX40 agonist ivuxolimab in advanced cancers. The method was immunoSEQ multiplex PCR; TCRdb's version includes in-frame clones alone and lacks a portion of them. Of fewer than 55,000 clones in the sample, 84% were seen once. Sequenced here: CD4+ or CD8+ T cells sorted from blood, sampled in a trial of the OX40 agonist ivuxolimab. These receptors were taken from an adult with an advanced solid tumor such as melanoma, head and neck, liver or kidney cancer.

CDR3: CASSLGRVIDTQYF. CDR3 DNA sequence: TGTGCCAGCAGTTTGGGCAGGGTGATAGATACGCAGTATTTT. V usage is TRBV28 and J usage is TRBJ2-3; a possible D gene is TRBD1 (5 bases). Deletions cut 3 bases from V and 5 bases from J, with 12 bases between. Germline-derived CDR1 and CDR2 are MDHEN and SYDVKM. CDR3 length: 14 residues.

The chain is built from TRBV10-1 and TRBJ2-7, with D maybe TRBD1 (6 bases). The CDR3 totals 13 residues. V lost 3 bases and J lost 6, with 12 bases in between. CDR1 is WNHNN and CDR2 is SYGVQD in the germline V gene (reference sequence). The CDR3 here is CASSDGGASEQYF. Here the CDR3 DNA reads TGCGCCAGCAGTGATGGGGGCGCGTCCGAGCAGTACTTC.

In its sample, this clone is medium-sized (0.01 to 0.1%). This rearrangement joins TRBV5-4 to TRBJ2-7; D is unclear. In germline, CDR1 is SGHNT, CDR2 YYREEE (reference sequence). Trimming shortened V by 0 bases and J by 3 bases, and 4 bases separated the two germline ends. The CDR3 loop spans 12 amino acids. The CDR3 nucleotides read TGTGCCAGCAGCTTGGAACACTACGAGCAGTACTTC. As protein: CASSLEHYEQYF.